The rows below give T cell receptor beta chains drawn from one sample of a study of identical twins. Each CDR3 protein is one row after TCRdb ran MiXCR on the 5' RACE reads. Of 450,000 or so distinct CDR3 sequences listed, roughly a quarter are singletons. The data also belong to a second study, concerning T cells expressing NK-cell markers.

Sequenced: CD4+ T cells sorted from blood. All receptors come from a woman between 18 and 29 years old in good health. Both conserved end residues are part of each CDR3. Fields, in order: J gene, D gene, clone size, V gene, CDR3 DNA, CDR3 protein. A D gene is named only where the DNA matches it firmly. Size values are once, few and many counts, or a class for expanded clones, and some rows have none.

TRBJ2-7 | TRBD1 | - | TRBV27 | TGTGCCAGCAGTACCCCGGGACAGGGGAGGTACGAGCAGTACTTC | CASSTPGQGRYEQYF
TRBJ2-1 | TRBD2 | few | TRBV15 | TGTGCCACCAGCAGAGGAGCGCGGGGGGCCTACAATGAGCAGTTCTTC | CATSRGARGAYNEQFF
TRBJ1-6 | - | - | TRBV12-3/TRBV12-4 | TGTGCCAGCAGTCAGCGTAGGGTTAATTCACCCCTCCACTTT | CASSQRRVNSPLHF
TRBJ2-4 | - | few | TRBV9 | TGTGCCAGCAGCGTACAACTAGCCGGAAACATTCAGTACTTC | CASSVQLAGNIQYF
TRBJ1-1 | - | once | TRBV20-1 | TGCAGTGCTAGAGTCGGGGGGACCACTGAAGCTTTCTTT | CSARVGGTTEAFF
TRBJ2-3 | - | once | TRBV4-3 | TGCGCCAGCAGCCAGGACCTAGATACGGGGACAGATACGCAGTATTTT | CASSQDLDTGTDTQYF
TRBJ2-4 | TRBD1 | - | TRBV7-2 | TGTGCCAGCAGCCCGGCGGGACAGGGCAAAAACATTCAGTACTTC | CASSPAGQGKNIQYF
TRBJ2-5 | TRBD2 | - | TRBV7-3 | TGTGCCAGCAGCTCGGGACTAGCGGGGGGCGTGCGAGAGACCCAGTACTTC | CASSSGLAGGVRETQYF
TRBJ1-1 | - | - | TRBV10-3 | TGTGCCATCAGGCTCCAGGGGAACTTGGAAGCTTTCTTT | CAIRLQGNLEAFF
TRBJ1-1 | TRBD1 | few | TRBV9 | TGTGCCAGCAGGGACAGGGCCGGGTTTGGTGAAGCTTTCTTT | CASRDRAGFGEAFF
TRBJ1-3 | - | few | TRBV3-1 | TGTGCCAGCAGCGCCCGACCTAACAGGGCCAAGGGAAACACCATATATTTT | CASSARPNRAKGNTIYF
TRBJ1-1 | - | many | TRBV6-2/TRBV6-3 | TGTGCCAGCAGATGGGACACTGAAGCTTTCTTT | CASRWDTEAFF
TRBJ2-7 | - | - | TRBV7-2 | TGTGCCAGCAGCTCCCAAGGGGGAGGGGGTGGGTTGTACGAGCAGTACTTC | CASSSQGGGGGLYEQYF
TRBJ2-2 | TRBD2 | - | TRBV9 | TGTGCCAGCACCACGGGACTAGCAAACACCGGGGAGCTGTTTTTT | CASTTGLANTGELFF
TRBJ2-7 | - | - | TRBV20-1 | TGCAGTGCTAGCCACCAGGGATGGGAGCAGTACTTC | CSASHQGWEQYF
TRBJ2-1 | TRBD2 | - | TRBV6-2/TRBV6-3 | TGTGCCAGCCTCCTGACTAGCGGGATCAATGAGCAGTTCTTC | CASLLTSGINEQFF
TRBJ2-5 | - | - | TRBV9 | TGTGCCAGCAGCACGACAGATGAAGAGACCCAGTACTTC | CASSTTDEETQYF
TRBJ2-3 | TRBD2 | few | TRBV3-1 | TGTGCCAGCAGCCACTTGGGCGGGGGGTCAGATACGCAGTATTTT | CASSHLGGGSDTQYF
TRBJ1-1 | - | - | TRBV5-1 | TGCGCCAGCAGCAGGTGGACAGACATGAACACTGAAGCTTTCTTT | CASSRWTDMNTEAFF
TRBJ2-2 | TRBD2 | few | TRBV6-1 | TGTGCCAGCAGTCAGAGCGGGGCGAGGGGCGGGGAGCTGTTTTTT | CASSQSGARGGELFF
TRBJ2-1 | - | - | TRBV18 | TGTGCCAGCTCACCACCTGGGGGACTGACCTACAATGAGCAGTTCTTC | CASSPPGGLTYNEQFF
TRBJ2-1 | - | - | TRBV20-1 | TGCAGTGCTAGAGGACTGGGGCAGGGGCGTGAGCAGTTCTTC | CSARGLGQGREQFF
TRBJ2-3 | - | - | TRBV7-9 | TGTGCCAGCAGCTTAGGCGGGATAACGACAGATACGCAGTATTTT | CASSLGGITTDTQYF
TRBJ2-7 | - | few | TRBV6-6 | TGTGCCAGTAGCGATTCTAATTCCTACGAGCAGTACTTC | CASSDSNSYEQYF
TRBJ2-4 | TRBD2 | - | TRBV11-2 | TGTGCCAGCAGCTTAGTTAAGGGTGGGGGGGAGATTAAGCTAGCCAAAAACATTCAGTACTTC | CASSLVKGGGEIKLAKNIQYF
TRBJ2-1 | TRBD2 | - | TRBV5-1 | TGCGCCAGCAGCTTTGGTAGCGGGCTGAGCTCCTACAATGAGCAGTTCTTC | CASSFGSGLSSYNEQFF
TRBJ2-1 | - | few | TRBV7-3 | TGTGCCAGCAGCAAATACTTCTACAATGAGCAGTTCTTC | CASSKYFYNEQFF